This TCR beta chain was found in a study of T cell responses to AZD1222 COVID-19 vaccine. The table came from immunoSEQ multiplex PCR; TCRdb's copy has only in-frame clones and leaves some out. The data contain more than 150,000 clones, 85% to 95% of them singletons. V shed 7 bases and J shed 0 bases, with 10 bases lying between them. The CDR3 sequence is 15 residues long. The germline gives CDR1 MRHNA, CDR2 SNTAGT. Regarding the study as a whole: Distributed over spike, vaccine-associated CD4 TCRs predominated at 160-218 and 743-854.

A word on this clone: Its cognate antigen is unknown.

This TCR came from an adult who received the AZD1222 COVID-19 vaccine. The specimen comprised peripheral blood, sampled 28 days after the second AZD1222 dose. The rearrangement joins TRBV6-4 to TRBJ1-6; the D is unclear. CDR3 amino acids: CASKPEDSYNSPLHF. As DNA, the CDR3 is TGTGCCAGCAAACCCGAGGACTCCTATAATTCACCCCTCCACTTT.